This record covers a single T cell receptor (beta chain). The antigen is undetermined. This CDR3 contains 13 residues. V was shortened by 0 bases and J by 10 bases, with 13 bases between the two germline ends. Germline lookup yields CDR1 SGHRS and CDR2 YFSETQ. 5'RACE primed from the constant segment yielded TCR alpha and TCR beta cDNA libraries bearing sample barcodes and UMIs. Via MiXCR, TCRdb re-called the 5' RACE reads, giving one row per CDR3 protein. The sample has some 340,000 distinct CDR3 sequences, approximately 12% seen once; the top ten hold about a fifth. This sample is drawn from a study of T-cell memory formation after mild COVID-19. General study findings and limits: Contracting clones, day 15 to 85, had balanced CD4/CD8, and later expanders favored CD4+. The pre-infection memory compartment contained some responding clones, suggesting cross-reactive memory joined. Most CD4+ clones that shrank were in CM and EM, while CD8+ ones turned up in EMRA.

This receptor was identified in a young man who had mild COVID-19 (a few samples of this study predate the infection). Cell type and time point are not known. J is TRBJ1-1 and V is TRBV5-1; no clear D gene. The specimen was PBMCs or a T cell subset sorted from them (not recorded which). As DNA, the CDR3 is TGCGCCAGCAGCTTGGGCACAGACGGCCGAGCTTTCTTT. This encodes CASSLGTDGRAFF.